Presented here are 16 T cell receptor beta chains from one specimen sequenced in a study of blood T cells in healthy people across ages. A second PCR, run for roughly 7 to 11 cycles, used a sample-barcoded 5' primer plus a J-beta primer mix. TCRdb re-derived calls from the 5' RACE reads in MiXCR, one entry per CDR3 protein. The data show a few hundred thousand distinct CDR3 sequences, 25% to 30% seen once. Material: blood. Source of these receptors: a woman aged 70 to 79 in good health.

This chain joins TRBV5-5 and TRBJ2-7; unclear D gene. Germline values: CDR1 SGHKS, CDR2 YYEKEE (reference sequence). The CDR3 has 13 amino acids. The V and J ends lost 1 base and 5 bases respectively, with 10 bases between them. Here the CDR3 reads CASSLPATDEQYF. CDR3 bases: TGTGCCAGCAGCTTGCCAGCCACCGACGAGCAGTACTTC.

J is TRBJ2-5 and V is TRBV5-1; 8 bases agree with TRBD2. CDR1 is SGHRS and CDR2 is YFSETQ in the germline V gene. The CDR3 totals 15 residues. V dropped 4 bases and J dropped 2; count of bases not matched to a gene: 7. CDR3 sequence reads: CASSKTSVGQETQYF. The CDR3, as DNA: TGCGCCAGCAGCAAGACTAGCGTGGGACAAGAGACCCAGTACTTC.

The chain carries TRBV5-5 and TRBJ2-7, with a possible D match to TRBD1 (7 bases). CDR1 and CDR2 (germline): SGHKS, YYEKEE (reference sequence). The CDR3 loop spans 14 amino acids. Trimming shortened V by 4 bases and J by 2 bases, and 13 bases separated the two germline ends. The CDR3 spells CASSPGGLTYEQYF. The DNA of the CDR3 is TGTGCCAGCAGCCCAGGGGGGCTCACCTACGAGCAGTACTTC.

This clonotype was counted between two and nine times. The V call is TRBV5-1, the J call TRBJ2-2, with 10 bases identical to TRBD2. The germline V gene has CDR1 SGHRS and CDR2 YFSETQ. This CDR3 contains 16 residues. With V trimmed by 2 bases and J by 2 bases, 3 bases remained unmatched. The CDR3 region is CASSFSSGGNTGELFF. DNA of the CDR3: TGCGCCAGCAGCTTTTCTAGCGGGGGTAACACCGGGGAGCTGTTTTTT.

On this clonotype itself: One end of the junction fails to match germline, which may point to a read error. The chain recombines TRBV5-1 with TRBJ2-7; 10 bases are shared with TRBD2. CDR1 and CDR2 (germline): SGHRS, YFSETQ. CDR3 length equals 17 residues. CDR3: CASSLTMGTSERGAHDF. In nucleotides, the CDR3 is TGCGCCAGCAGCTTGACCATGGGGACTAGCGAGAGAGGGGCCCATGACTTC.

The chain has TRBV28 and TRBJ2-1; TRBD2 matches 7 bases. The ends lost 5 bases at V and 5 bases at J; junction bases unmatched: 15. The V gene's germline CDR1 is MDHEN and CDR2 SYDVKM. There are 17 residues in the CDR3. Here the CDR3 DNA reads TGTGCCAGCAGTAACGGGGGGTTTAGGGCGGGACACAATGAGCAGTTCTTC. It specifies CASSNGGFRAGHNEQFF.

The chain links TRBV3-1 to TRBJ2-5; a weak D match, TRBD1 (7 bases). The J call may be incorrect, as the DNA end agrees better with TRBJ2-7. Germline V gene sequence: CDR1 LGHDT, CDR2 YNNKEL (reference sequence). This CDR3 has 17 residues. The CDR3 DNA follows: TGTGCCAGCAGCCAAGATCAGGGGGGCCTCCTCTCCTACGAGCAGTACTTC. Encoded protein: CASSQDQGGLLSYEQYF.

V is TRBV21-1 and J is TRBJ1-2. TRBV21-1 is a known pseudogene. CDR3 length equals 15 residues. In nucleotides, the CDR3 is TGTGCCAGCAGCAAAGTGATGGAGGGGTACTATGGCTACACCTTC. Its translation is CASSKVMEGYYGYTF.

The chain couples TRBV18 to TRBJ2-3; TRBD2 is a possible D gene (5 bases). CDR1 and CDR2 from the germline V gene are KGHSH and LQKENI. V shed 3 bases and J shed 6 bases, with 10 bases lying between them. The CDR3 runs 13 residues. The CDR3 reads CASSPPSRDTQYF. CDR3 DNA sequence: TGTGCCAGCTCACCTCCTAGCCGGGATACGCAGTATTTT. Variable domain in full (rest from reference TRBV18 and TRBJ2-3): NAGVMQNPRHLVRRRGQEARLRCSPMKGHSHVYWYRQLPEEGLKFMVYLQKENIIDESGMPKERFSAEFPKEGPSILRIQQVVRGDSAAYFCASSPPSRDTQYFGPGTRLTVL.

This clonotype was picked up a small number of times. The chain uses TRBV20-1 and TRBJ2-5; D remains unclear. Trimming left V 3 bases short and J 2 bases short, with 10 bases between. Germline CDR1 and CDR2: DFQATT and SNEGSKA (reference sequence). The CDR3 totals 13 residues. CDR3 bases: TGCAGTGCTAGTGAACCCCTACAAGAGACCCAGTACTTC. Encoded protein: CSASEPLQETQYF.

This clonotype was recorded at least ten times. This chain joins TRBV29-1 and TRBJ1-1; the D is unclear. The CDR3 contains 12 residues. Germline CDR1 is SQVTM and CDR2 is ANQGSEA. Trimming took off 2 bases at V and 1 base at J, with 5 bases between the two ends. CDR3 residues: CSVERGNTEAFF. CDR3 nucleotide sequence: TGCAGCGTTGAACGGGGGAACACTGAAGCTTTCTTT.

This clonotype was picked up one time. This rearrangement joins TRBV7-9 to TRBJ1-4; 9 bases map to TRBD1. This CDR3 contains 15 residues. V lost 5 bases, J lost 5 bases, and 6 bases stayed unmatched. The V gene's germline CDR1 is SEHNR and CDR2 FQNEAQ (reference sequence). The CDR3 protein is CASSPRGQGNEKLFF. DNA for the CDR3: TGTGCCAGCAGCCCCAGGGGACAGGGAAATGAAAAACTGTTTTTT. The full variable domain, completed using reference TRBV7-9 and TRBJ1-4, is DTGVSQNPRHKITKRGQNVTFRCDPISEHNRLYWYRQTLGQGPEFLTYFQNEAQLEKSRLLSDRFSAERPKGSFSTLEIQRTEQGDSAMYLCASSPRGQGNEKLFFGSGTQLSVL.

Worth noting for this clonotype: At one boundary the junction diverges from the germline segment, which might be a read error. The CDR3 protein is CSARVKAGLAIYNGQFF. As DNA, the CDR3 is TGCAGTGCTAGAGTCAAAGCGGGACTAGCGATCTACAATGGGCAGTTCTTC. This chain uses TRBV20-1 with TRBJ2-1, with 10 bases identical to TRBD2. CDR1 and CDR2 (germline): DFQATT, SNEGSKA (reference sequence). The CDR3 has 17 residues.

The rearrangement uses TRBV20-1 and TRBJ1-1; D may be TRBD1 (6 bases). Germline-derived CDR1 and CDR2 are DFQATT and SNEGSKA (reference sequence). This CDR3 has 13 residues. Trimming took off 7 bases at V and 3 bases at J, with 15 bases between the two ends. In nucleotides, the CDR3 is TGCAGTGTAGTGACCGGGACACACACTGAAGCTTTCTTT. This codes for CSVVTGTHTEAFF.

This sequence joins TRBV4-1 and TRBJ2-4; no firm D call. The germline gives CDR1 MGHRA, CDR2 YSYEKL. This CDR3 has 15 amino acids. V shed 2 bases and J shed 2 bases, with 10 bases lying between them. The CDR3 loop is CASSQSLTPKNIQYF. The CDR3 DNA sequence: TGCGCCAGCAGCCAATCCCTCACCCCCAAAAACATTCAGTACTTC.

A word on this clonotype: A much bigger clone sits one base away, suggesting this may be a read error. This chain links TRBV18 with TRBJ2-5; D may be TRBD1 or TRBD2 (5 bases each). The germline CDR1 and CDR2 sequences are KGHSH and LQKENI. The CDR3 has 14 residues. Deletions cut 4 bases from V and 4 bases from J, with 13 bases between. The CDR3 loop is CASSLSSGGETQYF. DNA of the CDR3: TGTGCCAGCTCACTATCATCTGGGGGAGAGACCCAGTACTTC.